This passage covers 4 T cell receptor beta chains from one sample sequenced in a study of siplizumab effects on memory and regulatory T cells. Generated by immunoSEQ multiplex PCR, the TCRdb table keeps only in-frame clones and is missing some. This sample has approximately 120,000 clones; about 90% occur once, and the top ten carry approximately 0.75%. The sequenced sample was Tregs sorted from blood. The receptors were sampled from a human donor in good health.

The chain recombines TRBV11-2 with TRBJ2-1; D is perhaps TRBD2 (5 bases). With 1 base removed from V and 10 bases from J, the gap between germline ends came to 14 bases. CDR3 length: 14 residues. The germline gives CDR1 SGHAT, CDR2 FQNNGV. The CDR3, as DNA: TGTGCCAGCAGCTTAGGGCCTAGCTCGTACGAGCAGTTCTTC. Translation gives CASSLGPSSYEQFF. Complete variable domain (other parts from reference TRBV11-2 and TRBJ2-1): EAGVAQSPRYKIIEKRQSVAFWCNPISGHATLYWYQQILGQGPKLLIQFQNNGVVDDSQLPKDRFSAERLKGVDSTLKIQPAKLEDSAVYLCASSLGPSSYEQFFGPGTRLTVL.

The V and J genes are TRBV6-5 and TRBJ1-1, with 9 positions matching TRBD1. From germline, CDR1 is MNHEY and CDR2 SVGAGI. The CDR3 is 15 residues long. V trimming: 5 bases; J trimming: 10 bases; junction bases outside the gene matches: 14. CDR3: CASSNPGTGNLGAFF. The DNA of the CDR3 is TGTGCCAGCAGTAACCCCGGGACAGGGAACCTTGGAGCTTTCTTT.

This chain uses TRBV29-1 with TRBJ2-3, with no clear D. The CDR3 is made up of 10 amino acids. V was clipped by 7 bases and J by 9 bases, with 11 bases between them. In germline, CDR1 is SQVTM, CDR2 ANQGSEA. CDR3 amino acids: CSAVSATQYF. CDR3 sequence (DNA): TGCAGCGCTGTAAGTGCGACGCAGTATTTT.

V usage is TRBV5-1 and J usage is TRBJ2-7; TRBD1 agrees at 7 bases. The CDR3 sequence is 15 residues long. V shed 0 bases and J 5 bases; nucleotides not matched to a gene: 8. Germline loops: CDR1 SGHRS, CDR2 YFSETQ. The CDR3 loop reads CASSLARTGSHEQYF. Here the CDR3 DNA reads TGCGCCAGCAGCTTGGCCCGGACAGGTAGCCACGAGCAGTACTTC.